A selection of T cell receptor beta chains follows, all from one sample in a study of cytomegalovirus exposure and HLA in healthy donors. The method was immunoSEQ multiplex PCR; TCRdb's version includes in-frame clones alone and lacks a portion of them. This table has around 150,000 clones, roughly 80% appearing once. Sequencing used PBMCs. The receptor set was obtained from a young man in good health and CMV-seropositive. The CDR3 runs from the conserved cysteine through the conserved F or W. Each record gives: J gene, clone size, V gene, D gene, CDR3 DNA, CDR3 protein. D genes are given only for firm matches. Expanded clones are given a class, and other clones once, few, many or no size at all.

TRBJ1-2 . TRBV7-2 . TGTGCCAGCAGCTTAGTGGGCGCCCTTTACTATGGCTACACCTTC CASSLVGALYYGYTF
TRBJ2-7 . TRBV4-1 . TGCGCCAGCAGCCAAGTAGTATCCCTATCCTACGAGCAGTACTTC CASSQVVSLSYEQYF
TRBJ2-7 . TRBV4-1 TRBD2 TGCGCCAGCAGCCAAGTCGGAATTATCGCTAGCGGGATGTCTCGGGAGCAGTACTTC CASSQVGIIASGMSREQYF
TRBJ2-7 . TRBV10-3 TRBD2 TGTGCCAGCTTAGCGGGAGTTTCCGGCGAGCAGTACTTC CASLAGVSGEQYF
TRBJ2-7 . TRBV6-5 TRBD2 TGTGCCAGCAACCCTAGCGGGAGTCTCCACGAGCAGTACTTC CASNPSGSLHEQYF
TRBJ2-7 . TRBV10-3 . TGTGCCATCAGTGAAGGGAGCTCCTACGAGCAGTACTTC CAISEGSSYEQYF
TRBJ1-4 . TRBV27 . TGTGCCAGCAGTTTCGGTGTTGGGGGGTTAAATGAAAAACTGTTTTTT CASSFGVGGLNEKLFF
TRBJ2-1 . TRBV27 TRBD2 TGTGCCAGCAGTCTTACAAGCGGGAGCTATAGAGGTGAGCAGTTCTTC CASSLTSGSYRGEQFF
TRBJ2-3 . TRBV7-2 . TGTGCCAGCAGCTTAGGGGGGCGATTAGATACGCAGTATTTT CASSLGGRLDTQYF
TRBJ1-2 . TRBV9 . TGTGCCAGCAGCGTAGACGGACAGTATGGCTACACCTTC CASSVDGQYGYTF
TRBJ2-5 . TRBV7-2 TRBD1 TGTGCCAGCAGCCGTACAGGGGGCGGAGAGACCCAGTACTTC CASSRTGGGETQYF
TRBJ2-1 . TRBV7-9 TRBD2 TGTGCCAGCAGCTTAGAGGGTTGGACTAGCCCTGAGCAGTTCTTC CASSLEGWTSPEQFF
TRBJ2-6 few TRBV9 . TGTGCCAGCAGCGCTTACCAGGGCACTGGGGCCAACGTCCTGACTTTC CASSAYQGTGANVLTF
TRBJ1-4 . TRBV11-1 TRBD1 TGTGCCAGCAGCAAACTACAGGGGGACCGGACTAAACTGTTTTTT CASSKLQGDRTKLFF
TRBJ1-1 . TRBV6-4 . TGTGCCCGCGGATTGTGGGGCGCTTTCTTT CARGLWGAFF
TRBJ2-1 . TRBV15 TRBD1 TGTGCCACCATGAATACCGGGACAGGGTCGGACAATGAGCAGTTCTTC CATMNTGTGSDNEQFF
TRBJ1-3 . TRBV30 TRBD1 TGTGCCTGGGGGACAGGGGGAAACACCATATATTTT CAWGTGGNTIYF
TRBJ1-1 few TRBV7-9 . TGTGCCAGCACCCGGGTCACTGAAGCTTTCTTT CASTRVTEAFF
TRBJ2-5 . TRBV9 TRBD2 TGTGCCAGCAGCGCCCCACTAGCGGGAGCTGAAGAGACCCAGTACTTC CASSAPLAGAEETQYF
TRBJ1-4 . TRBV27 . TGTGCCAGCAGTTTTCGCGGGGGTTATGAAAAACTGTTTTTT CASSFRGGYEKLFF
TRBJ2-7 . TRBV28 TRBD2 TGTGCCAGCAGCGCGGGAGCCTACGAGCAGTACTTC CASSAGAYEQYF
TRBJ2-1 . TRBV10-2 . TGCGCCAGCGCTGGGGGGTCCCTGGGCAATGAGCAGTTCTTC CASAGGSLGNEQFF